These 20 T cell receptor beta chains originate from one sample sequenced in a study of blood T cell repertoires in COVID-19. Generated by immunoSEQ multiplex PCR, the TCRdb table keeps only in-frame clones and is missing some. The table lists 200,000 to 250,000 clones, about 80% of them singletons. Sequencing input: peripheral blood. The receptors derive from a woman under 40 who had recovered from COVID-19.

The rearrangement joins TRBV30 to TRBJ2-6; 9 bases match TRBD1. The trim removed 4 bases at V and 5 bases at J, leaving 12 bases unmatched. CDR1 is GTSNPN, CDR2 SVGIG, per germline (reference sequence). This CDR3 is 17 amino acids long. The CDR3 sequence: CAWTAGTGFLWANVLTF. The CDR3 DNA reads TGTGCCTGGACGGCCGGGACAGGGTTTCTCTGGGCCAACGTCCTGACTTTC.

A few counts support this clone. The V call is TRBV19, the J call TRBJ1-1; the match to TRBD1 covers 10 bases. Trimming cost V 5 bases and J 4 bases; bases outside gene matches: 4. The CDR3 covers 14 residues. Per the germline V gene, CDR1 is LNHDA and CDR2 is SQIVND (reference sequence). In DNA, the CDR3 is TGTGCCAGTAGTCCGACAGGGGGCGTCACTGAAGCTTTCTTT. This sequence encodes CASSPTGGVTEAFF.

The genes are TRBV3-1 (or the pseudogene TRBV3-2) and TRBJ2-1, with D tentatively TRBD1 (5 bases). V was trimmed by 0 bases and J by 7 bases, leaving 13 bases between them. Germline V CDR1 and CDR2: LGHDT, YNNKEL (reference sequence). The CDR3 loop spans 15 amino acids. CDR3 in amino acids: CASSQDLGRVNEQFF. The DNA of the CDR3 is TGTGCCAGCAGCCAAGATTTGGGCAGGGTAAATGAGCAGTTCTTC.

The chain combines TRBV7-9 with TRBJ2-1; 9 nucleotides match TRBD1. V shed 8 bases and J 8 bases; nucleotides not matched to a gene: 7. This CDR3 has 13 residues. From germline, CDR1 is SEHNR and CDR2 FQNEAQ (reference sequence). CDR3 DNA: TGTGCCAGCGTAGGACAGGGGTGGGATGAGCAGTTCTTC. Residues: CASVGQGWDEQFF.

In DNA, the CDR3 is TGTGCCATCAGTGAGTACGGCGGTGGGGATACGCAGTATTTT. It translates to CAISEYGGGDTQYF. The chain combines TRBV10-3 with TRBJ2-3; D is unresolved. Trimming cost V 1 base and J 6 bases, with 11 bases left between them. The CDR3 is 14 residues long. CDR1 is ENHRY and CDR2 is SYGVKD in the germline V gene.

The chain links TRBV7-6 to TRBJ1-4; D is ambiguous. The CDR3 totals 14 residues. V shed 9 bases and J shed 4 bases, with 15 bases lying between them. CDR1 is SGHVS, CDR2 FNYEAQ, per germline. This chain's CDR3 is CARRWRRLNEKLFF. The CDR3 bases are TGTGCCAGGAGGTGGAGGCGACTTAATGAAAAACTGTTTTTT.

The V gene is TRBV10-3, the J gene TRBJ2-7; 12 bases fit TRBD2. The CDR3 loop spans 19 amino acids. Looked up from germline, CDR1 is ENHRY and CDR2 is SYGVKD. V shed 2 bases, J shed 0 bases, and the junction held 11 bases outside the gene matches. The CDR3 is CAISEMQGTSGRVSYEQYF. The CDR3 nucleotides read TGTGCCATCAGTGAGATGCAGGGGACTAGCGGGCGCGTCTCCTACGAGCAGTACTTC.

The CDR3 here is CASSSFARGAEAFF. The CDR3, as DNA: TGTGCCAGCAGTTCCTTCGCCAGAGGCGCTGAAGCTTTCTTT. The chain employs TRBV28 and TRBJ1-1; D unresolved. V gave up 4 bases and J gave up 6 bases, with 15 bases separating them. This CDR3 has 14 amino acids. The germline CDR1 and CDR2 sequences are MDHEN and SYDVKM. Full variable domain (outside the CDR3, taken from reference TRBV28 and TRBJ1-1): DVKVTQSSRYLVKRTGEKVFLECVQDMDHENMFWYRQDPGLGLRLIYFSYDVKMKEKGDIPEGYSVSREKKERFSLILESASTNQTSMYLCASSSFARGAEAFFGQGTRLTVV.

V and J are TRBV28 and TRBJ1-2; 9 positions agree with TRBD1. CDR1 and CDR2 (germline): MDHEN, SYDVKM. The CDR3 extends over 16 amino acids. Trimming cost V 5 bases and J 4 bases; bases outside gene matches: 11. CDR3 nucleotide sequence: TGTGCCAGCAGTGCGGCTACAGGGGGCGAAACCTATGGCTACACCTTC. Its protein product is CASSAATGGETYGYTF.

This chain connects TRBV6-5 to TRBJ2-2; D may be TRBD2 (5 bases). Germline V gives CDR1 MNHEY, CDR2 SVGAGI. This CDR3 contains 14 residues. The V and J ends lost 6 bases and 5 bases respectively, with 13 bases between them. DNA of the CDR3: TGTGCCAGCAGGGGGAGTTCGTGGACCGGGGAGCTGTTTTTT. It is translated as CASRGSSWTGELFF.

The J gene is TRBJ2-1, the V gene TRBV28, with 10 nucleotides matching TRBD2. Losses at the gene ends were 3 bases for V and 0 bases for J; bases not matched to a gene: 5. This CDR3 spans 17 amino acids. Germline V gene data show CDR1 as MDHEN and CDR2 as SYDVKM. The chain's CDR3 is CASSFPWTSGSYNEQFF. CDR3 DNA sequence: TGTGCCAGCAGTTTCCCCTGGACTAGCGGCTCCTACAATGAGCAGTTCTTC.

This chain joins TRBV28 and TRBJ2-7, with 8 bases matching TRBD2. This CDR3 has 13 residues. The V gene end was trimmed by 8 bases and the J gene end by 7 bases; junction bases not matched to a gene: 10. CDR1 and CDR2 (germline): MDHEN, SYDVKM. The CDR3 spells CASSGGAPGEQYF. The DNA of the CDR3 is TGTGCCAGCTCGGGAGGGGCCCCCGGTGAGCAGTACTTC.

The chain couples TRBV3-1 (or the pseudogene TRBV3-2) to TRBJ1-5; possibly TRBD1 for D (6 bases). The V end was cut by 2 bases, the J end by 9 bases, with 14 bases between. The CDR3 contains 14 residues. Germline values: CDR1 LGHDT, CDR2 YNNKEL (reference sequence). The CDR3 DNA follows: TGTGCCAGCAGCCAACCGACAGGAGTGAGGCCCCAGCATTTT. Translation: CASSQPTGVRPQHF.

The V and J genes are TRBV3-1 (or the pseudogene TRBV3-2) and TRBJ2-7; D is unclear. The CDR3 is 12 residues long. V shed 4 bases and J shed 3 bases, with 7 bases lying between them. Germline V gives CDR1 LGHDT, CDR2 YNNKEL (reference sequence). CDR3 in amino acids: CASSPGGYEQYF. CDR3 nucleotide sequence: TGTGCCAGCAGCCCCGGTGGCTACGAGCAGTACTTC.

The chain is built from TRBV30 and TRBJ2-1, with 7 bases that match TRBD1. CDR3 length equals 14 residues. In germline, CDR1 is GTSNPN, CDR2 SVGIG (reference sequence). Trimming removed 2 bases from V and 8 bases from J; junction bases left unmatched: 9. The CDR3 here is CAWSLDAQGDEQFF. CDR3 sequence (DNA): TGTGCCTGGAGTTTGGACGCCCAGGGGGATGAGCAGTTCTTC.

In DNA, the CDR3 is TGTGCCACCAGTGACCCGCCATGGGGCGATAGCACAGATACGCAGTATTTT. Residues: CATSDPPWGDSTDTQYF. The chain joins TRBV24-1 to TRBJ2-3, with D perhaps matching TRBD1 (5 bases). The CDR3 contains 17 residues. The germline gives CDR1 KGHDR, CDR2 SFDVKD. Trimming removed 4 bases at V and 0 bases at J, with 16 bases between.

The chain is built from TRBV19 and TRBJ2-3, with D perhaps matching TRBD2 (5 bases). The CDR3 is made up of 14 amino acids. Germline CDR1 and CDR2: LNHDA and SQIVND (reference sequence). Trimming removed 6 bases from V and 3 bases from J, with 13 bases in between. The CDR3 region has the DNA TGTGCCAGTAGACGAGCGGCTAATACAGATACGCAGTATTTT. It translates to CASRRAANTDTQYF.

In this sample, this clone turned up once. The J gene is TRBJ1-5, the V gene TRBV4-2, with 8 bases that match TRBD1. V shed 3 bases and J 5 bases; nucleotides not matched to a gene: 6. CDR1 LGHNA and CDR2 YNFKEQ come from the germline V gene. The CDR3 contains 15 residues. The CDR3 nucleotides read TGTGCCAGCAGCCAGCGGGCAGGGGGCGATCAGCCCCAGCATTTT. Its translation: CASSQRAGGDQPQHF.

The chain couples TRBV24-1 to TRBJ1-2; maybe TRBD1 (5 bases). Trimming took off 9 bases at V and 0 bases at J, with 16 bases between the two ends. The CDR3 runs to 15 residues. Germline CDR1 is KGHDR and CDR2 is SFDVKD. CDR3 sequence (DNA): TGTGCCACCGGGGATTGGGGGGAGGCTAACTATGGCTACACCTTC. This encodes CATGDWGEANYGYTF.

The chain employs TRBV27 and TRBJ1-1, with D hard to call. The CDR3 consists of 13 residues. Germline CDR1 reads MNHEY; CDR2 reads SMNVEV (reference sequence). The V and J ends lost 3 bases and 0 bases respectively, with 5 bases between them. The CDR3 region has the DNA TGTGCCAGCAGTTTCACATTGAACACTGAAGCTTTCTTT. Encoded protein: CASSFTLNTEAFF.